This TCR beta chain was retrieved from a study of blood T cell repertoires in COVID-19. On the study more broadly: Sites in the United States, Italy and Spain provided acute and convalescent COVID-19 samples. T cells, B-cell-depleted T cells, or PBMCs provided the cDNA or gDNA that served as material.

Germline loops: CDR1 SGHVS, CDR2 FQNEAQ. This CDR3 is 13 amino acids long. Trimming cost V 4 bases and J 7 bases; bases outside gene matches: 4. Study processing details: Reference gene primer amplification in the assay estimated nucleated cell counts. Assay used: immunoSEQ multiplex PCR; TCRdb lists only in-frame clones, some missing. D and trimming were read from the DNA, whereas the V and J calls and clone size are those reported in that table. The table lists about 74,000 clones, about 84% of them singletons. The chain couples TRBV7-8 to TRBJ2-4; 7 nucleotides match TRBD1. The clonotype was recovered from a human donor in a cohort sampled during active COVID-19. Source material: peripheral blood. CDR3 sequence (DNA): TGTGCCAGCAGCTCTCGACAGGGTAACATTCAGTACTTC. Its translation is CASSSRQGNIQYF.